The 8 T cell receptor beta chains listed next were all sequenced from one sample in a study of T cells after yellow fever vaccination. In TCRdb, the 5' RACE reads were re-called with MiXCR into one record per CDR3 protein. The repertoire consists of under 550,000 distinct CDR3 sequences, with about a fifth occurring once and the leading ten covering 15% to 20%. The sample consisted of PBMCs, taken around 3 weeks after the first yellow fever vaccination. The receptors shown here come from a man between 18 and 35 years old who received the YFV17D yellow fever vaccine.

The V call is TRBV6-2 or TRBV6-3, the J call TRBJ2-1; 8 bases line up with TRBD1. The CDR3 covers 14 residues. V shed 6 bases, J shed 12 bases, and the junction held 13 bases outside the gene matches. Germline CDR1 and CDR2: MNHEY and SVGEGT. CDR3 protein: CASSQSPRGTGQFF. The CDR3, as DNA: TGTGCCAGCAGCCAGAGCCCACGGGGGACAGGGCAGTTCTTC.

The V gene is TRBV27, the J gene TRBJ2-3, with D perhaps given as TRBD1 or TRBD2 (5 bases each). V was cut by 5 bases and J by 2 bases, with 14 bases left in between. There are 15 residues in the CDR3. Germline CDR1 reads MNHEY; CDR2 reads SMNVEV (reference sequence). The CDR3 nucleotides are TGTGCCAGCAGTCTCGGGACCCACGACACAGATACGCAGTATTTT. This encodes CASSLGTHDTDTQYF.

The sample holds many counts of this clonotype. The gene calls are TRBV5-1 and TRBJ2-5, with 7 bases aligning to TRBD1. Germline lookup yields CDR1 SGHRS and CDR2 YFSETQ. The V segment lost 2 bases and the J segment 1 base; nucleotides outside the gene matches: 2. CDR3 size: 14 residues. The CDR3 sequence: CASSLGQAQETQYF. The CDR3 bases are TGCGCCAGCAGCTTAGGACAGGCCCAAGAGACCCAGTACTTC.

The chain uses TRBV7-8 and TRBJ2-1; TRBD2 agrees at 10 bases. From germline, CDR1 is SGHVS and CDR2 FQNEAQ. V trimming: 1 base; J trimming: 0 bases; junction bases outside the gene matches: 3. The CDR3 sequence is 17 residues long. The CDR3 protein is CASSLGASGGSYNEQFF. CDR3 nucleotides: TGTGCCAGCAGCTTAGGGGCTAGCGGGGGCTCCTACAATGAGCAGTTCTTC.

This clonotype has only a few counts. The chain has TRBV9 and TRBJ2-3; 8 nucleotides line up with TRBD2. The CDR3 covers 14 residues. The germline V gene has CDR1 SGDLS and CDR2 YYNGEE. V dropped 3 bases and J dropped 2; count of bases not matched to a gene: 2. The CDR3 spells CASSAGGDTDTQYF. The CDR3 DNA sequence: TGTGCCAGCAGCGCCGGGGGGGACACAGATACGCAGTATTTT.

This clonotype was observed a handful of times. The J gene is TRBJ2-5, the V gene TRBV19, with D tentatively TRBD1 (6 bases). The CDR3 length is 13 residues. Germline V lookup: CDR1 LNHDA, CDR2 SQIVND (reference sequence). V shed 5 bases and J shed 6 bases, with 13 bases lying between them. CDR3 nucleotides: TGTGCCAGTAGTGAACACAGGGTGAAGACCCAGTACTTC. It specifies CASSEHRVKTQYF.

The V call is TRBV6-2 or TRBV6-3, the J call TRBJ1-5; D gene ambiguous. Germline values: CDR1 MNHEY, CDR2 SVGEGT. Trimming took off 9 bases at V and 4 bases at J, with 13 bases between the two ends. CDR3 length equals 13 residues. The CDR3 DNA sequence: TGTGCCAGTGCTCCGGACGGGAATCAGCCCCAGCATTTT. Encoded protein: CASAPDGNQPQHF.

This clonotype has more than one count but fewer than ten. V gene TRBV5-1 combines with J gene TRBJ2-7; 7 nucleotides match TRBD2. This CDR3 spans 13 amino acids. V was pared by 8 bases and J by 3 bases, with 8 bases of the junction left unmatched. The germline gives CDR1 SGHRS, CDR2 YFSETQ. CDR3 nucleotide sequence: TGCGCCAGGGGGGGGGAAACAGGCTACGAGCAGTACGTC. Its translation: CARGGETGYEQYV.